This TCR beta chain came from a study of T cells in Graves' hyperthyroidism and ophthalmopathy. Whole-study context: The initial diagnosis was the point when peripheral blood was collected, ahead of any treatment.

Patients counted as stable if ophthalmopathy did not develop within 18 months. This CDR3 is built from 16 residues. CDR1 is SGHRS, CDR2 YFSETQ, per germline. V was trimmed by 4 bases and J by 6 bases, leaving 23 bases between them. Amplified TCR beta CDR3 regions derived from RNA transcripts. TCR CDR3 underwent first-round RT-PCR with the HTBI primer set. TCRdb called the multiplex PCR reads again in MiXCR, with one record for every CDR3 protein. The table shows about 560,000 distinct CDR3 sequences, with approximately 15% occurring only once. The sequencing sample was made of blood. V and J are TRBV5-1 and TRBJ2-7; the D call may be TRBD1 or TRBD2 (5 bases each). The sequence derives from a woman under 30 with Graves' hyperthyroidism. CDR3: CASSAGAVRRFSEQYF. In nucleotides, the CDR3 is TGCGCCAGCAGCGCCGGGGCCGTCCGGAGGTTTAGCGAGCAGTACTTC.